These 26 T cell receptor beta chains originate from one sample sequenced in a study of cytomegalovirus exposure and HLA in healthy donors. With 60 Vbeta and 13 Jbeta primers, the PCR was carried out. This table comes from immunoSEQ multiplex PCR, and its TCRdb copy is limited to in-frame clones, with some not included. The table lists about 190,000 clones, approximately 80% of them singletons, with about 2% in the top ten. Sequencing was performed on PBMCs. These receptors were taken from a woman in her thirties in good health and CMV-seronegative.

The gene calls are TRBV30 and TRBJ1-5, with 7 nucleotides matching TRBD1. CDR1 is GTSNPN and CDR2 is SVGIG in the germline V gene (reference sequence). The CDR3 consists of 17 residues. The trim removed 3 bases at V and 0 bases at J, leaving 11 bases unmatched. The CDR3 spells CAWSGRDRAYSNQPQHF. The CDR3 coding sequence is TGTGCCTGGAGCGGCCGGGACAGAGCCTATAGCAATCAGCCCCAGCATTTT. The complete variable domain, with remaining parts taken from reference TRBV30 and TRBJ1-5, reads SQTIHQWPATLVQPVGSPLSLECTVEGTSNPNLYWYRQAAGRGLQLLFYSVGIGQISSEVPQNLSASRPQDRQFILSSKKLLLSDSGFYLCAWSGRDRAYSNQPQHFGDGTRLSIL.

The rearrangement joins TRBV6-1 to TRBJ1-1; D remains unclear. V gave up 2 bases and J gave up 5 bases, with 12 bases separating them. The CDR3 has 14 amino acids. CDR1 MNHNS and CDR2 SASEGT come from the germline V gene. CDR3 loop: CASSEWESGTEAFF. In DNA, the CDR3 is TGTGCCAGCAGTGAATGGGAGAGCGGAACTGAAGCTTTCTTT.

The chain is built from TRBV5-1 and TRBJ1-6, with TRBD1 identical over 7 bases. This CDR3 spans 14 amino acids. Germline V gene data show CDR1 as SGHRS and CDR2 as YFSETQ. Trimming at V came to 4 bases and at J to 10 bases, leaving 8 bases not matched to a gene. The DNA for the CDR3 is TGCGCCAGCAGCGCACTGGACAGGAACTCACCCCTCCACTTT. It encodes CASSALDRNSPLHF.

In its sample, this clone was seen a few times. The rearrangement joins TRBV4-3 to TRBJ2-1; TRBD2 matches 12 bases. Trimming removed 5 bases from V and 4 bases from J; junction bases left unmatched: 6. Germline CDR1 LGHNA, CDR2 YSLEER. The CDR3 length is 16 residues. The CDR3 nucleotides are TGCGCCAGCAGCTCGAGGACTAGCGGGATTTACAATGAGCAGTTCTTC. It yields the protein CASSSRTSGIYNEQFF.

The chain combines TRBV4-2 with TRBJ1-1; the match to TRBD1 covers 10 bases. The CDR3 has 14 amino acids. V shed 3 bases, J shed 8 bases, and the junction held 6 bases outside the gene matches. Germline V gene sequence: CDR1 LGHNA, CDR2 YNFKEQ. Here the CDR3 reads CASSQPGQGSEAFF. In DNA, the CDR3 is TGTGCCAGCAGCCAGCCGGGACAGGGGAGCGAAGCTTTCTTT.

J is TRBJ1-2 and V is TRBV18; TRBD1 matches 10 bases. The V gene's germline CDR1 is KGHSH and CDR2 LQKENI. The CDR3 contains 14 residues. With V trimmed by 4 bases and J by 8 bases, 7 bases remained unmatched. As DNA, the CDR3 is TGTGCCAGCTCACACCGGGACAGGGGAGGAGGCTACACCTTC. This codes for CASSHRDRGGGYTF.

The chain uses TRBV20-1 and TRBJ1-6, with D tentatively TRBD1 (5 bases). CDR1 and CDR2 from the germline V gene are DFQATT and SNEGSKA (reference sequence). Trimming shortened V by 6 bases and J by 7 bases, and 7 bases separated the two germline ends. CDR3 length: 11 amino acids. CDR3 loop: CSAGGNSPLHF. The CDR3 region has the DNA TGCAGTGCCGGGGGGAATTCACCCCTCCACTTT.

This clone showed up just once. This chain links TRBV6-5 with TRBJ1-2; tentatively, D is TRBD1 (6 bases). The germline V and J ends were trimmed by 2 bases and 2 bases, with 9 bases remaining between them. The CDR3 has 14 residues. Germline lookup yields CDR1 MNHEY and CDR2 SVGAGI. CDR3 in DNA: TGTGCCAGCAGTTACAGGGGGAGCAACTATGGCTACACCTTC. This sequence encodes CASSYRGSNYGYTF.

This rearrangement joins TRBV5-1 to TRBJ2-7, with 8 bases fitting TRBD1. Germline CDR1 reads SGHRS; CDR2 reads YFSETQ. The CDR3 runs 13 residues. With V trimmed by 0 bases and J by 4 bases, 0 bases remained unmatched. The CDR3 sequence is CASSLGTGYEQYF. CDR3 sequence (DNA): TGCGCCAGCAGCTTGGGGACAGGGTACGAGCAGTACTTC.

The V and J genes are TRBV5-4 and TRBJ2-5; 14 bases align to TRBD2. The DNA matches TRBJ2-7 better at its end, which makes the J call doubtful. The V gene's germline CDR1 is SGHNT and CDR2 YYREEE (reference sequence). This CDR3 region has 18 residues. This CDR3 is CASSSGRTSGRSSYEQYF. DNA of the CDR3: TGTGCCAGCAGCTCTGGCCGGACTAGCGGGAGGAGCTCCTACGAGCAGTACTTC.

The CDR3 here is CASSEMRVYPLSYEQYF. As DNA, the CDR3 is TGTGCCAGCAGTGAAATGCGGGTTTACCCACTTTCCTACGAGCAGTACTTC. The chain couples TRBV2 to TRBJ2-7; D possibly corresponds to TRBD2 (5 bases). V lost 2 bases, J lost 1 base, and 18 bases lay in between. CDR3 size: 17 residues. CDR1 is SNHLY, CDR2 FYNNEI, per germline. Together with reference TRBV2 and TRBJ2-7, the CDR3 gives the full variable domain: EPEVTQTPSHQVTQMGQEVILRCVPISNHLYFYWYRQILGQKVEFLVSFYNNEISEKSEIFDDQFSVERPDGSNFTLKIRSTKLEDSAMYFCASSEMRVYPLSYEQYFGPGTRLTVT.

The rearrangement uses TRBV19 and TRBJ1-2, with a tentative D call TRBD1 (6 bases). The CDR3 totals 16 residues. Germline lookup yields CDR1 LNHDA and CDR2 SQIVND (reference sequence). V lost 2 bases and J 8 bases, leaving 21 bases between the germline ends. CDR3 protein: CASSIQPGTYRPGYTF. The CDR3 DNA reads as TGTGCCAGTAGTATACAACCCGGGACATATCGGCCCGGCTACACCTTC.

The rearrangement uses TRBV7-8 and TRBJ2-3, with TRBD2 matching 8 bases. Germline trimming cut 4 bases from V and 4 bases from J; bases unmatched to any gene: 10. The CDR3 is 16 amino acids. The germline V gene encodes CDR1 SGHVS and CDR2 FQNEAQ. The CDR3 loop reads CASSSEAGAFADTQYF. The CDR3 DNA is TGTGCCAGCAGCTCGGAAGCGGGAGCGTTTGCAGATACGCAGTATTTT.

The J gene is TRBJ2-1, the V gene TRBV5-1, with 8 bases that match TRBD1. The CDR3 contains 16 residues. After removal of 4 bases from V and 1 base from J, the junction contained 7 bases not matched to a gene. Germline V gene lookup returns CDR1 SGHRS and CDR2 YFSETQ. CDR3: CASSLTQGASYNEQFF. The CDR3, as DNA: TGCGCCAGCAGCCTAACCCAGGGGGCGTCCTACAATGAGCAGTTCTTC.

To note about this clone: Within the sample, other DNA sequences also encode this same CDR3. The chain recombines TRBV18 with TRBJ2-7; TRBD1 agrees at 10 bases. Germline lookup yields CDR1 KGHSH and CDR2 LQKENI. Germline trimming cut 3 bases from V and 2 bases from J; bases unmatched to any gene: 1. This CDR3 has 14 amino acids. CDR3 DNA sequence: TGTGCCAGCTCACCCGGGACAGGGGCCTACGAGCAGTACTTC. It yields the protein CASSPGTGAYEQYF.

The genes are TRBV29-1 and TRBJ1-2; 8 bases line up with TRBD1. Trimming cost V 5 bases and J 6 bases; bases outside gene matches: 14. The CDR3 is made up of 15 amino acids. Looked up from germline, CDR1 is SQVTM and CDR2 is ANQGSEA. The CDR3 here is CSVSWAGGVGNGYTF. The CDR3 coding sequence is TGCAGCGTTTCCTGGGCAGGGGGCGTAGGTAATGGCTACACCTTC. Full variable domain (outside the CDR3, taken from reference TRBV29-1 and TRBJ1-2): SAVISQKPSRDICQRGTSLTIQCQVDSQVTMMFWYRQQPGQSLTLIATANQGSEATYESGFVIDKFPISRPNLTFSTLTVSNMSPEDSSIYLCSVSWAGGVGNGYTFGSGTRLTVV.

The CDR3 here is CASSIGQAGYTF. CDR3 bases: TGTGCCAGTAGTATAGGCCAGGCGGGCTACACCTTC. The gene calls are TRBV19 and TRBJ1-2; no definite D call. CDR3 length equals 12 residues. V was clipped by 1 base and J by 8 bases, with 8 bases between them. Germline assignment: CDR1 LNHDA and CDR2 SQIVND (reference sequence).

Turning to this clone: Other DNA variants within this sample encode the same CDR3. The chain uses TRBV5-1 and TRBJ2-1; tentatively, D is TRBD2 (6 bases). Trimming removed 3 bases from V and 7 bases from J, with 11 bases in between. Looked up from germline, CDR1 is SGHRS and CDR2 is YFSETQ. The CDR3 contains 13 residues. Here the CDR3 reads CASSSRETNEQFF. The CDR3 nucleotides read TGCGCCAGCAGCTCCCGGGAGACAAATGAGCAGTTCTTC.

This clone was found a few times. The V call is TRBV30, the J call TRBJ1-4; 7 bases are a match to TRBD1. Unmatched junction bases numbered 6, after V lost 3 bases and J lost 8 bases. Per the germline V gene, CDR1 is GTSNPN and CDR2 is SVGIG (reference sequence). This CDR3 comprises 13 residues. The CDR3: CAWSEGAGEKLFF. CDR3 bases: TGTGCCTGGAGCGAGGGGGCGGGGGAAAAACTGTTTTTT.

CDR3 coding DNA: TGCGCCACCACACAGGGGGCCAAGGCGTATTTT. This translates into CATTQGAKAYF. The chain links TRBV5-1 to TRBJ2-3, with TRBD1 identical over 9 bases. This CDR3 is built from 11 residues. J gave up 14 bases and V 9 bases, and 10 bases lay outside the gene matches. Per the germline V gene, CDR1 is SGHRS and CDR2 is YFSETQ.

This sequence joins TRBV7-2 and TRBJ1-1; no firm D call. Germline V gene data show CDR1 as SGHTA and CDR2 as FQGNSA. V lost 2 bases and J lost 1, with 14 bases in between. This CDR3 is 16 amino acids long. The DNA for the CDR3 is TGTGCCAGCAGCTTACAACCCACCCAGTCGAACACTGAAGCTTTCTTT. The encoded protein is CASSLQPTQSNTEAFF.

This clone was recorded once. The gene calls are TRBV9 and TRBJ2-7, with D tentatively TRBD2 (7 bases). This CDR3 region has 16 residues. Germline V gene lookup returns CDR1 SGDLS and CDR2 YYNGEE. V was shortened by 0 bases and J by 2 bases, with 15 bases between the two germline ends. The CDR3 sequence: CASSVDGGGHTYEQYF. DNA for the CDR3: TGTGCCAGCAGCGTAGATGGGGGGGGACATACCTACGAGCAGTACTTC.

In its sample, this clone was seen a few times. The J gene is TRBJ1-1, the V gene TRBV11-2; possible D gene TRBD1, 6 bases. This CDR3 comprises 14 residues. The germline CDR1 and CDR2 sequences are SGHAT and FQNNGV. Trimming pared 5 bases from V and 5 bases from J, leaving 15 bases between. The CDR3: CASSPQGFGTEAFF. For the CDR3, the DNA is TGTGCCAGCAGCCCGCAGGGGTTCGGAACTGAAGCTTTCTTT.

CDR3 in DNA: TGCGCCAGCAGCTTGGCCTACAGGAGCTTCCCATCCTACGAGCAGTACTTC. Translated, it gives CASSLAYRSFPSYEQYF. The chain employs TRBV5-1 and TRBJ2-7, with D maybe TRBD1 (5 bases). The germline V and J ends were trimmed by 0 bases and 1 base, with 17 bases remaining between them. The length of the CDR3 is 17 residues. CDR1 is SGHRS and CDR2 is YFSETQ in the germline V gene.

A few counts support this clone. The gene calls are TRBV29-1 and TRBJ2-3, with TRBD2 matching over 9 bases. The J segment lost 4 bases and the V segment lost 3 bases, leaving 5 bases of the junction unmatched. The germline gives CDR1 SQVTM, CDR2 ANQGSEA. CDR3 size: 14 residues. The CDR3 reads CSVDSGSVSDTQYF. In nucleotides, the CDR3 is TGCAGCGTTGATAGCGGGAGCGTATCAGATACGCAGTATTTT.

The V and J genes are TRBV27 and TRBJ1-5, with 8 nucleotides matching TRBD1. V lost 5 bases, J lost 5 bases, and 11 bases stayed unmatched. Germline assignment: CDR1 MNHEY and CDR2 SMNVEV (reference sequence). The CDR3 spans 16 residues. CDR3 region: CASSTQTQGAYQPQHF. The DNA for the CDR3 is TGTGCCAGCAGTACACAGACCCAGGGGGCCTATCAGCCCCAGCATTTT.